Shown below are 31 T cell receptor beta chains from a single sample sequenced in a study of regulatory T cells in long-lasting Graves disease. For TCR beta, libraries came from iRepertoire HTBI primers and Arm-PCR of CDR3 regions. TCRdb re-derived calls from the multiplex PCR reads in MiXCR, one entry per CDR3 protein. The table includes 240,000 or so distinct CDR3 sequences, 20% to 25% detected once. Time point reported: newly diagnosed GD, antithyroid drugs for less than 3 months. With RNA extracted from PBMCs as input, the TCR library was made. The source material was peripheral blood mononuclear cells (PBMCs), sampled at new diagnosis, from a patient treated with antithyroid drugs. The receptors derive from a female donor with Graves disease.

This clonotype has at least ten counts. The gene calls are TRBV7-3 and TRBJ2-1; 7 bases align to TRBD2. Germline V gives CDR1 SGHTA, CDR2 FQGTGA. J lost 4 bases, V lost 2 bases, and 5 bases had no gene match. This CDR3 has 15 residues. The CDR3 sequence is CASSLHLAEYNEQFF. CDR3 coding DNA: TGTGCCAGCAGCTTACACCTAGCGGAGTACAATGAGCAGTTCTTC.

This clonotype was found many times. This chain connects TRBV18 to TRBJ1-1; no reliable D call. Trimming cost V 11 bases and J 1 base, with 14 bases left between them. Per the germline V gene, CDR1 is KGHSH and CDR2 is LQKENI. The CDR3 spans 13 residues. CDR3 loop: CASLRRENTEAFF. The CDR3 nucleotides read TGTGCCTCCCTGAGGAGAGAGAACACTGAAGCTTTCTTT.

This clonotype was detected only a few times. The rearrangement joins TRBV20-1 to TRBJ2-7, with 11 bases matching TRBD2. This CDR3 has 15 amino acids. The ends lost 0 bases at V and 4 bases at J; junction bases unmatched: 5. Germline CDR1 DFQATT, CDR2 SNEGSKA (reference sequence). The CDR3 region has the DNA TGCAGTGCTAGAGATGGGACTAGCGGAGCTTACGAGCAGTACTTC. Translated: CSARDGTSGAYEQYF.

This clonotype has ten or more counts. The V call is TRBV12-3 or TRBV12-4, the J call TRBJ1-1; D is uncertain. Trimming left V 3 bases short and J 0 bases short, with 14 bases between. The CDR3 has 16 residues. CDR3 DNA: TGTGCCAGCAGTTTTGAGCAGACATTACTGAACACTGAAGCTTTCTTT. Translated, it gives CASSFEQTLLNTEAFF.

This clonotype occurred many times. This CDR3 reads CASSYGTGGRKNEQFF. CDR3 DNA: TGTGCCAGCAGTTACGGAACTGGCGGGAGGAAAAATGAGCAGTTCTTC. The chain is built from TRBV6-2 or TRBV6-3 and TRBJ2-1, with 8 bases matching TRBD2. The CDR3 is 16 residues long. V gave up 2 bases and J gave up 7 bases; unmatched junction bases: 10. In germline, CDR1 is MNHEY, CDR2 SVGEGT.

This clonotype was seen repeatedly, ten times or more. V gene TRBV6-1 combines with J gene TRBJ1-1, with 7 nucleotides matching TRBD1. The CDR3 is made up of 14 amino acids. Germline CDR1 and CDR2: MNHNS and SASEGT. V was pared by 5 bases and J by 1 base, with 4 bases of the junction left unmatched. CDR3 sequence: CASSIQGQNTEAFF. The DNA of the CDR3 is TGTGCCAGCAGTATACAGGGGCAGAACACTGAAGCTTTCTTT.

A few counts support this clonotype. The chain has TRBV7-9 and TRBJ1-1, with no clear D. The CDR3 is 10 amino acids. In germline, CDR1 is SEHNR, CDR2 FQNEAQ (reference sequence). In DNA, the CDR3 is TGTGGGGCTGGGGACACTGAAGCTTTCTTT. Protein sequence: CGAGDTEAFF. Using reference TRBV7-9 and TRBJ1-1 for the parts outside the CDR3, the full variable domain is DTGVSQNPRHKITKRGQNVTFRCDPISEHNRLYWYRQTLGQGPEFLTYFQNEAQLEKSRLLSDRFSAERPKGSFSTLEIQRTEQGDSAMYLCGAGDTEAFFGQGTRLTVV.

The chain has TRBV7-3 and TRBJ1-2, with D hard to call. In germline, CDR1 is SGHTA, CDR2 FQGTGA. CDR3 length equals 13 residues. V dropped 5 bases and J dropped 8 bases, with 15 bases sitting between them. The CDR3: CASSKTEWSGYTF. In DNA form, the CDR3 reads TGTGCCAGCAGCAAGACTGAGTGGAGCGGCTACACCTTC.

This clonotype was seen many times. The chain carries TRBV3-1 and TRBJ2-1; D might be TRBD2 (6 bases). Germline V gene lookup returns CDR1 LGHDT and CDR2 YNNKEL (reference sequence). Trimming cost V 2 bases and J 8 bases, with 22 bases left between them. This CDR3 contains 17 residues. CDR3 loop: CASSQSAGPRGSHEQFF. The CDR3 coding sequence is TGTGCCAGCAGCCAATCCGCGGGACCACGAGGGAGTCATGAGCAGTTCTTC.

This clonotype was seen repeatedly, ten times or more. This chain uses TRBV6-5 with TRBJ2-7; D possibly corresponds to TRBD1 (5 bases). V lost 6 bases to trimming and J lost 7 bases, with 19 bases between them. In germline, CDR1 is MNHEY, CDR2 SVGAGI. The length of the CDR3 is 14 residues. The CDR3 sequence: CASSYQGGSGEQYF. For the CDR3, the DNA is TGTGCCAGCAGCTACCAGGGTGGATCTGGTGAGCAGTACTTC.

J is TRBJ2-1 and V is TRBV19; TRBD2 aligns across 7 bases. The germline CDR1 and CDR2 sequences are LNHDA and SQIVND (reference sequence). Trimming cost V 6 bases and J 7 bases; bases outside gene matches: 3. There are 12 residues in the CDR3. The CDR3 region has the DNA TGTGCCAGTAGACTAGCGAGTAATGAGCAGTTCTTC. This gives the protein CASRLASNEQFF. Variable domain in full (rest from reference TRBV19 and TRBJ2-1): DGGITQSPKYLFRKEGQNVTLSCEQNLNHDAMYWYRQDPGQGLRLIYYSQIVNDFQKGDIAEGYSVSREKKESFPLTVTSAQKNPTAFYLCASRLASNEQFFGPGTRLTVL.

This rearrangement joins TRBV7-2 to TRBJ1-2; D ambiguous. The CDR3 covers 13 residues. Germline loops: CDR1 SGHTA, CDR2 FQGNSA. The ends were cut back, 2 bases at V and 4 bases at J, with 8 bases in the middle. DNA of the CDR3: TGTGCCAGCAGCTTAAGTTTGGGCTATGGCTACACCTTC. It encodes CASSLSLGYGYTF.

This clonotype was observed at least ten times. CDR3 in DNA: TGTGCCAGCGGCGAGACTAGCGGGAGCCACGAGCAGTACTTC. It specifies CASGETSGSHEQYF. The chain carries TRBV12-3 or TRBV12-4 and TRBJ2-7, with 12 positions matching TRBD2. V was pared by 8 bases and J by 5 bases, with 7 bases of the junction left unmatched. The CDR3 length is 14 residues.

This clonotype was seen ten or more times. The chain combines TRBV20-1 with TRBJ1-1; TRBD1 might be the D (6 bases). Germline values: CDR1 DFQATT, CDR2 SNEGSKA (reference sequence). This CDR3 contains 12 residues. V shed 5 bases and J shed 5 bases, with 12 bases lying between them. CDR3 DNA sequence: TGCAGTGCTCGCAGGGGATGGACTGAAGCTTTCTTT. Translating it yields CSARRGWTEAFF.

This clonotype was recorded at least ten times. The J gene is TRBJ2-1, the V gene TRBV7-6; 12 bases fit TRBD1. Per the germline V gene, CDR1 is SGHVS and CDR2 is FNYEAQ. V lost 9 bases, J lost 9 bases, and 3 bases stayed unmatched. The CDR3 contains 12 residues. In DNA, the CDR3 is TGTGCCAGTCGGGACAGGGGGCTTGAGCAGTTCTTC. Translated, it gives CASRDRGLEQFF.

This clonotype was observed a few times. The chain uses TRBV12-3 or TRBV12-4 and TRBJ2-2; D gene ambiguous. The V and J ends lost 5 bases and 1 base respectively, with 11 bases between them. The CDR3 runs 15 residues. For the CDR3, the DNA is TGTGCCAGCAGTGAGTTAAGTGGGAACACCGGGGAGCTGTTTTTT. Translating gives CASSELSGNTGELFF.

This clonotype was observed at least ten times. A far larger clone is a single base away, which makes a read error likely. The chain employs TRBV20-1 and TRBJ2-7; 12 nucleotides agree with TRBD2. Germline V gene data show CDR1 as DFQATT and CDR2 as SNEGSKA (reference sequence). This CDR3 region has 15 residues. The CDR3 DNA reads as TGCAGTGCCAGAGGACTAGCGGGACACGGACATGAGCAGTACTTC. Translation gives CSARGLAGHGHEQYF.

This clonotype has ten or more counts. The genes are TRBV11-2 and TRBJ1-1, with D uncertain. Trimming removed 2 bases at V and 1 base at J, with 14 bases between. Per germline, CDR1 SGHAT and CDR2 FQNNGV. The CDR3 runs to 16 residues. The CDR3 reads CASSLRFGVTNTEAFF. DNA of the CDR3: TGTGCCAGCAGCTTAAGGTTCGGAGTGACGAACACTGAAGCTTTCTTT.

The chain carries TRBV4-3 and TRBJ1-4; 7 nucleotides line up with TRBD1. The CDR3 spans 15 residues. Looked up from germline, CDR1 is LGHNA and CDR2 is YSLEER. V lost 3 bases, J lost 7 bases, and 8 bases stayed unmatched. The DNA for the CDR3 is TGCGCCAGCAGCCACTCGACAGGGTTCGGTGAAAAACTGTTTTTT. Amino acid sequence: CASSHSTGFGEKLFF.

This clonotype has ten or more counts. This chain links TRBV6-1 with TRBJ2-7; TRBD1 aligns across 8 bases. Per germline, CDR1 MNHNS and CDR2 SASEGT. Germline trimming cut 5 bases from V and 4 bases from J; bases unmatched to any gene: 4. This CDR3 has 13 amino acids. CDR3 residues: CASSTGGGYEQYF. The DNA for the CDR3 is TGTGCCAGCAGTACAGGGGGTGGTTACGAGCAGTACTTC.

Many counts were recorded for this clonotype. The chain carries TRBV18 and TRBJ2-5, with unresolved D. Germline lookup yields CDR1 KGHSH and CDR2 LQKENI. The CDR3 is made up of 13 amino acids. V was pared by 4 bases and J by 2 bases, with 8 bases between. The CDR3 region has the DNA TGTGCCAGCTCACGCACAGCTCAAGAGACCCAGTACTTC. Its translation is CASSRTAQETQYF. Filled out from reference TRBV18 and TRBJ2-5, the complete variable domain reads NAGVMQNPRHLVRRRGQEARLRCSPMKGHSHVYWYRQLPEEGLKFMVYLQKENIIDESGMPKERFSAEFPKEGPSILRIQQVVRGDSAAYFCASSRTAQETQYFGPGTRLLVL.

This clonotype was seen at least ten times. The genes are TRBV7-2 and TRBJ2-3; either TRBD1 or TRBD2 may supply D (5 bases each). Germline CDR1 and CDR2: SGHTA and FQGNSA. Between the trimmed V and J ends, which lost 2 bases and 1 base, there was a span of 16 bases. The CDR3 covers 17 residues. The CDR3 sequence: CASSLYPPGTGTDTQYF. The CDR3 nucleotides read TGTGCCAGCAGCTTATACCCCCCGGGGACGGGCACAGATACGCAGTATTTT.

The V and J genes are TRBV10-3 and TRBJ1-2; tentative D call: TRBD1 (5 bases). The CDR3 contains 12 residues. Trimming took off 10 bases at V and 2 bases at J, with 11 bases between the two ends. CDR1 ENHRY and CDR2 SYGVKD come from the germline V gene. The CDR3 bases are TGTGCCACCCCCCGGGGGAACTATGGCTACACCTTC. Its translation is CATPRGNYGYTF.

Notes on this clonotype: This may be a read error, as it is one base from a much larger clone. V usage is TRBV4-3 and J usage is TRBJ2-3; 7 bases map to TRBD1. Per germline, CDR1 LGHNA and CDR2 YSLEER. The V gene end was trimmed by 4 bases and the J gene end by 0 bases; junction bases not matched to a gene: 4. This CDR3 has 15 residues. This CDR3 is CASSLRGRSTDTQYF. As DNA, the CDR3 is TGCGCCAGCAGCCTGAGGGGGCGCAGCACAGATACGCAGTATTTT.

This clonotype appeared many times. The J gene is TRBJ1-1, the V gene TRBV7-3; no clear D. There are 13 residues in the CDR3. V gave up 5 bases and J gave up 0 bases, with 7 bases separating them. Germline CDR1 SGHTA, CDR2 FQGTGA. DNA for the CDR3: TGTGCCAGCAGCATTACGATGAACACTGAAGCTTTCTTT. Its translation: CASSITMNTEAFF. The full variable domain, its missing parts supplied by reference TRBV7-3 and TRBJ1-1, is GAGVSQTPSNKVTEKGKYVELRCDPISGHTALYWYRQSLGQGPEFLIYFQGTGAADDSGLPNDRFFAVRPEGSVSTLKIQRTERGDSAVYLCASSITMNTEAFFGQGTRLTVV.

The chain employs TRBV6-1 and TRBJ1-1, with D perhaps matching TRBD1 (6 bases). The germline V and J ends were trimmed by 6 bases and 1 base, with 18 bases remaining between them. CDR1 and CDR2 (germline): MNHNS, SASEGT. The CDR3 covers 16 residues. The CDR3 DNA follows: TGTGCCAGCAGCTCATATGACAGGTTAGAGAACACTGAAGCTTTCTTT. This codes for CASSSYDRLENTEAFF.

This clonotype has ten or more counts. The chain uses TRBV6-2 or TRBV6-3 and TRBJ1-3, with TRBD1 as a possible D gene (5 bases). This CDR3 has 13 residues. The germline V gene has CDR1 MNHEY and CDR2 SVGEGT. V lost 10 bases and J 2 bases, leaving 12 bases between the germline ends. The CDR3 nucleotides are TGTGCCACAAGCGGGACTGCTGGAAACACCATATATTTT. It encodes CATSGTAGNTIYF.

This clonotype appeared many times. The chain couples TRBV3-1 to TRBJ2-2; TRBD2 aligns across 7 bases. Trimming cost V 4 bases and J 7 bases; bases outside gene matches: 3. The CDR3 extends over 13 amino acids. Per the germline V gene, CDR1 is LGHDT and CDR2 is YNNKEL (reference sequence). The CDR3: CASSRGRDGELFF. CDR3 DNA sequence: TGTGCCAGCAGCCGTGGGAGGGACGGGGAGCTGTTTTTT.

This clonotype was detected ten times or more. The chain employs TRBV10-1 and TRBJ2-2; 7 bases line up with TRBD2. The germline gives CDR1 WNHNN, CDR2 SYGVQD (reference sequence). The V and J ends lost 4 bases and 2 bases, in that order; junction bases with no gene match: 1. This CDR3 contains 14 residues. CDR3 loop: CASSASGNTGELFF. In nucleotides, the CDR3 is TGCGCCAGCAGTGCTAGCGGTAACACCGGGGAGCTGTTTTTT.

This clonotype showed up just a few times. A read error is likely, as this CDR3 ends without the conserved phenylalanine or tryptophan. The V gene is TRBV19, the J gene TRBJ1-1; D is possibly TRBD1 (6 bases). Per the germline V gene, CDR1 is LNHDA and CDR2 is SQIVND (reference sequence). The V end lost 9 bases, the J end lost 1 base, and 12 bases lay between the germline ends. The CDR3 is made up of 13 amino acids. The CDR3 bases are TGTGCCAGCAGCTTGACAGGGAACACTGAAGCTTTCCTT. Translating gives CASSLTGNTEAFL.

The gene calls are TRBV19 and TRBJ2-7; 10 bases match TRBD2. CDR1 LNHDA and CDR2 SQIVND come from the germline V gene (reference sequence). The V gene end was trimmed by 5 bases and the J gene end by 4 bases; junction bases not matched to a gene: 11. The length of the CDR3 is 16 residues. Here the CDR3 reads CASSWIGVSGRYEQYF. In DNA, the CDR3 is TGTGCCAGTAGTTGGATAGGGGTTAGCGGGAGGTACGAGCAGTACTTC.